This record looks at one T cell receptor (beta chain) sequence and its context. As yet, its antigen is unknown. Some clones are missing from TCRdb's copy, which holds only in-frame ones; the method was immunoSEQ multiplex PCR. The sample lists some 140,000 clones, around 90% occurring once. The sample originates from a study of T cell responses to AZD1222 COVID-19 vaccine. Study-level results: White British donors predominated, females outnumbered males, and clonal diversity was possibly underestimated. Baseline seropositives among AZD1222 recipients totaled only five or six. Researchers took repertoire samples only after the peak T cell response had come.

The receptor was isolated from an adult in good health. The specimen comprised peripheral blood, sampled on day 0 of AZD1222 vaccination.

The CDR3 protein is CASSTQGAGENTEAFF. In DNA form, the CDR3 reads TGCGCCAGCAGCACGCAGGGGGCGGGAGAGAACACTGAAGCTTTCTTT. The rearrangement links TRBV5-1 to TRBJ1-1, with 8 positions matching TRBD1. Germline V lookup: CDR1 SGHRS, CDR2 YFSETQ. The CDR3 spans 16 residues. J was trimmed by 1 base and V by 4 bases; bases with no gene match: 9.